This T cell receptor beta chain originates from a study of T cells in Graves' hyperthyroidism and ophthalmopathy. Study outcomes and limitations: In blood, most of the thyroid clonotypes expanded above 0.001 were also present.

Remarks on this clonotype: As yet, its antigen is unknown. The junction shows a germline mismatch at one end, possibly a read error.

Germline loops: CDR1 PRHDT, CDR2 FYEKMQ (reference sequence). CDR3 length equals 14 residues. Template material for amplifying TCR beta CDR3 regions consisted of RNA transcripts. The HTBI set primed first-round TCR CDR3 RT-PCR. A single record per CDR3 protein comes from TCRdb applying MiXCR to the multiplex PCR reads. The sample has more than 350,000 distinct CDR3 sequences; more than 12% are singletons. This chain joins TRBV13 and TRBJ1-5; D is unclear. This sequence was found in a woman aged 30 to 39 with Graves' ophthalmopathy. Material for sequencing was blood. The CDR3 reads CASSQDRGNQRQHF. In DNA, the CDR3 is TGTGCCAGCAGCCAGGACCGCGGAAATCAGCGCCAGCATTTT.